This T cell receptor (beta chain) was retrieved from a study of metastatic and nonmetastatic thyroid tumors. From the PCR reads, TCRdb re-called clones with MiXCR. There are around 42,000 clones in the sample; 9% to 13% occur only once, and around 9% lies in the top ten. Many counts were recorded for this clone. Every patient was untreated before thyroid surgery. The CDR3 runs 14 residues. Germline V gene lookup returns CDR1 SGHRS and CDR2 YFSETQ. With V trimmed by 7 bases and J by 0 bases, 2 bases remained unmatched. The TCR comes from a male donor with papillary thyroid cancer or a benign thyroid nodule (not recorded which). Some clones in this sample may be carry-over from other donors' samples. The J gene is TRBJ2-5, the V gene TRBV5-1; TRBD2 matches at 11 bases. The source material was blood. The CDR3 region is CASGLAGYQETQYF. The CDR3 DNA is TGCGCCAGCGGACTAGCGGGCTACCAAGAGACCCAGTACTTC.